This T cell receptor (beta chain) stems from a study of blood T cell repertoires in COVID-19. Study overall: Samples of COVID-19 (acute and convalescent) were obtained from the United States, Italy and Spain. The cDNA or gDNA used as material had been derived from T cells, B-cell-depleted T cells, or PBMCs.

Study processing details: Using reference gene primer amplification, nucleated cell counts were estimated. The method was immunoSEQ multiplex PCR; TCRdb's version includes in-frame clones alone and lacks a portion of them. The DNA gave D and trimming, while V, J and clone size come from that table. The top ten clones hold under 5% of a sample with 50,000 to 65,000 clones, roughly 89% of them seen once. Trimming removed 8 bases from V and 6 bases from J, with 13 bases in between. This CDR3 contains 13 residues. This sequence was found in a man between 60 and 75 years old with active COVID-19. J is TRBJ2-2 and V is TRBV12-3 or TRBV12-4; weak D call: TRBD1 (6 bases). Sequenced material: peripheral blood. The CDR3 spells CASGPTGPGELFF. CDR3 bases: TGTGCCAGCGGACCTACAGGGCCCGGGGAGCTGTTTTTT.